A selection of T cell receptor beta chains follows, all from one sample in a study of cytomegalovirus exposure and HLA in healthy donors. The method was immunoSEQ multiplex PCR; TCRdb's version includes in-frame clones alone and lacks a portion of them. Of 100,000 to 150,000 clones in the sample, approximately 94% were seen once. Material: PBMCs. These receptors were taken from a woman in her late teens or twenties in good health and CMV-seronegative. The CDR3 runs from the conserved cysteine through the conserved F or W. Size values are once, few and many counts, or a class for expanded clones, and some rows have none.

CDR3: CASSSGGSPQETQYF
size: -
V: TRBV7-9
J: TRBJ2-5

CDR3: CATSTTFAGNTGELFF
size: -
V: TRBV15
J: TRBJ2-2

CDR3: CASSVSGSNYGYTF
size: -
V: TRBV6-1
J: TRBJ1-2

CDR3: CASSLTTFPHNEQFF
size: -
V: TRBV18
J: TRBJ2-1

CDR3: CASSLSTGVTEAFF
size: -
V: TRBV5-1
J: TRBJ1-1

CDR3: CASGEQETQYF
size: -
V: TRBV5-1
J: TRBJ2-5

CDR3: CASTQTTGYNEQFF
size: -
V: TRBV5-5
J: TRBJ2-1

CDR3: CASSRTGGGSNQPQHF
size: -
V: TRBV19
J: TRBJ1-5

CDR3: CASSLEEIQGTEAFF
size: -
V: TRBV11-2
J: TRBJ1-1

CDR3: CASGGRLFENTEAFF
size: -
V: TRBV6-1
J: TRBJ1-1

CDR3: CASSPGRGQPQHF
size: -
V: TRBV6-1
J: TRBJ1-5

CDR3: CASSSGQGDNQPQHF
size: -
V: TRBV28
J: TRBJ1-5

CDR3: CAWGPMGHQPQHF
size: -
V: TRBV30
J: TRBJ1-5

CDR3: CASSPGEGISAGELFF
size: -
V: TRBV13
J: TRBJ2-2

CDR3: CASSLESLDTQYF
size: -
V: TRBV27
J: TRBJ2-3

CDR3: CASSLQGAEGYTF
size: -
V: TRBV19
J: TRBJ1-2

CDR3: CASSDMGGGTEAFF
size: -
V: TRBV6-1
J: TRBJ1-1

CDR3: CASMKSGELFF
size: -
V: TRBV25-1
J: TRBJ2-2

CDR3: CASSLAVAGEVSPRYF
size: -
V: TRBV7-2
J: TRBJ2-3

CDR3: CASTVWTGLHNEQFF
size: -
V: TRBV6-1
J: TRBJ2-1

CDR3: CASSQDRNGRTGRVGAFF
size: -
V: TRBV4-2
J: TRBJ1-1

CDR3: CASSEGGGNQPQHF
size: few
V: TRBV6-5
J: TRBJ1-5

CDR3: CASRLSRQGDSPLHF
size: few
V: TRBV2
J: TRBJ1-6

CDR3: CSVGQGYEAFF
size: -
V: TRBV29-1
J: TRBJ1-1

CDR3: CASKDREWSNQPQHF
size: -
V: TRBV6-6
J: TRBJ1-5

CDR3: CAYRDNSYEQYF
size: -
V: TRBV30
J: -

CDR3: CASSNREIGQGNTIYF
size: -
V: TRBV4-1
J: TRBJ1-3

CDR3: CASSPRLGGNYGYTF
size: -
V: TRBV19
J: TRBJ1-2

CDR3: CASSARGSTEAFF
size: -
V: TRBV27
J: TRBJ1-1

CDR3: CGILANYEQYF
size: -
V: TRBV2
J: TRBJ2-7

CDR3: CASSLSSLAGPDTQYF
size: -
V: TRBV27
J: TRBJ2-3

CDR3: CASSTGKGYGYTF
size: -
V: TRBV6-5
J: TRBJ1-2

CDR3: CASSLLSGRNTEAFF
size: -
V: TRBV5-1
J: TRBJ1-1

CDR3: CASSLSGGEPYEQYF
size: -
V: TRBV5-1
J: TRBJ2-7

CDR3: CASSAQGAVEAFF
size: -
V: TRBV6-1
J: TRBJ1-1

CDR3: CASSLDGRGKGYTF
size: -
V: TRBV5-1
J: TRBJ1-2

CDR3: CASSEQGHGREKLFF
size: -
V: TRBV2
J: TRBJ1-4